One sample yielded the 26 T cell receptor beta chains listed below, sequenced in a study of T cell responses to AZD1222 COVID-19 vaccine. Sequencing was performed with immunoSEQ multiplex PCR; in TCRdb, only in-frame clones are kept and a portion is missing. The data contain some 130,000 clones, approximately 90% of them singletons. Material: peripheral blood, obtained 28 days after the second AZD1222 dose. The receptors stem from an adult who received the AZD1222 COVID-19 vaccine.

The chain links TRBV11-3 to TRBJ2-5; 13 bases map to TRBD2. V shed 5 bases and J 0 bases; nucleotides not matched to a gene: 3. The CDR3 runs to 16 residues. Germline V CDR1 and CDR2: SGHNT, YENEEA. The CDR3 DNA reads as TGTGCCAGCAGCCGGACTAGCGGGAGACACCAAGAGACCCAGTACTTC. Residues: CASSRTSGRHQETQYF. The full variable domain, rest sourced from reference TRBV11-3 and TRBJ2-5, is EAGVVQSPRYKIIEKKQPVAFWCNPISGHNTLYWYLQNLGQGPELLIRYENEEAVDDSQLPKDRFSAERLKGVDSTLKIQPAELGDSAVYLCASSRTSGRHQETQYFGPGTRLLVL.

The J gene is TRBJ2-1, the V gene TRBV19; D may be TRBD1 (6 bases). The CDR3 covers 13 residues. From germline, CDR1 is LNHDA and CDR2 SQIVND (reference sequence). The germline V and J ends were trimmed by 6 bases and 3 bases, with 9 bases remaining between them. The DNA for the CDR3 is TGTGCCAGTAGGTGGGACAACTACAATGAGCAGTTCTTC. Translation gives CASRWDNYNEQFF.

This chain joins TRBV12-2 and TRBJ1-1; the DNA was not used to check the table's D call, TRBD1. TRBV12-2 is deemed a pseudogene. This CDR3 is 17 amino acids long. The CDR3 spells CASRPLQGARGGTEAFF. The DNA for the CDR3 is TGTGCAAGTCGCCCACTACAGGGGGCGCGGGGAGGGACTGAAGCTTTCTTT.

The chain has TRBV11-2 and TRBJ2-3, with 10 bases that match TRBD2. CDR1 SGHAT and CDR2 FQNNGV come from the germline V gene. The CDR3 has 15 amino acids. With V trimmed by 1 base and J by 8 bases, 6 bases remained unmatched. DNA of the CDR3: TGTGCCAGCAGCTTAGGGGGAGGGACTAGCGTTACGCAGTATTTT. Protein: CASSLGGGTSVTQYF. The whole variable domain, filled in from reference TRBV11-2 and TRBJ2-3, reads EAGVAQSPRYKIIEKRQSVAFWCNPISGHATLYWYQQILGQGPKLLIQFQNNGVVDDSQLPKDRFSAERLKGVDSTLKIQPAKLEDSAVYLCASSLGGGTSVTQYFGPGTRLTVL.

The rearrangement links TRBV6-4 to TRBJ1-5; tentatively, D is TRBD1 (5 bases). The CDR3 extends over 14 amino acids. The germline V and J ends were trimmed by 1 base and 7 bases, with 11 bases remaining between them. Germline V gives CDR1 MRHNA, CDR2 SNTAGT. The DNA for the CDR3 is TGTGCCAGCAGTGACTTCCCAGGGAGGCAGCCCCAGCATTTT. Its protein is CASSDFPGRQPQHF.

As DNA, the CDR3 is TGTGCCAGCAGCTTAGTGAGACTAGCGGGAGTGACAGATACGCAGTATTTT. It encodes CASSLVRLAGVTDTQYF. The chain links TRBV7-2 to TRBJ2-3, with 12 bases aligning to TRBD2. This CDR3 region has 17 residues. Looked up from germline, CDR1 is SGHTA and CDR2 is FQGNSA. Trimming removed 1 base from V and 3 bases from J; junction bases left unmatched: 5.

The chain combines TRBV28 with TRBJ2-7; D call uncertain. Germline V gives CDR1 MDHEN, CDR2 SYDVKM. Trimming cost V 6 bases and J 4 bases, with 7 bases left between them. This CDR3 is built from 11 residues. In nucleotides, the CDR3 is TGTGCCAGCAGCCGACAATACGAGCAGTACTTC. It translates to CASSRQYEQYF.

The chain uses TRBV28 and TRBJ1-6; the D gene is possibly TRBD1 (5 bases). Trimming stripped 10 bases from V and 9 bases from J, with 16 bases between. In germline, CDR1 is MDHEN, CDR2 SYDVKM. The CDR3 runs to 13 residues. This CDR3 is CATDRKMTSPLHF. The CDR3 DNA is TGTGCCACCGACAGAAAAATGACTTCACCCCTCCACTTT.

The rearrangement uses TRBV11-2 and TRBJ1-5; 7 nucleotides agree with TRBD1. The CDR3 is made up of 15 amino acids. J was trimmed by 0 bases and V by 5 bases; bases with no gene match: 4. CDR1 SGHAT and CDR2 FQNNGV come from the germline V gene. CDR3 region: CASSQGQYSNQPQHF. DNA of the CDR3: TGTGCCAGCAGCCAGGGACAGTATAGCAATCAGCCCCAGCATTTT. The complete variable domain, with remaining parts taken from reference TRBV11-2 and TRBJ1-5, reads EAGVAQSPRYKIIEKRQSVAFWCNPISGHATLYWYQQILGQGPKLLIQFQNNGVVDDSQLPKDRFSAERLKGVDSTLKIQPAKLEDSAVYLCASSQGQYSNQPQHFGDGTRLSIL.

The genes are TRBV6-5 and TRBJ1-4; no clear D. V dropped 1 base and J dropped 7 bases, with 7 bases sitting between them. The CDR3 is 13 residues long. Per the germline V gene, CDR1 is MNHEY and CDR2 is SVGAGI. CDR3 amino acids: CASSYFSGEKLFF. In DNA, the CDR3 is TGTGCCAGCAGTTACTTTTCAGGTGAAAAACTGTTTTTT.

The CDR3 here is CASSQDPLYEQYF. The CDR3, as DNA: TGCGCCAGCAGCCAAGATCCCCTTTACGAGCAGTACTTC. The rearrangement joins TRBV4-3 to TRBJ2-7; unclear D gene. The germline CDR1 and CDR2 sequences are LGHNA and YSLEER. This CDR3 is built from 13 residues. The V and J ends lost 0 bases and 4 bases respectively, with 7 bases between them.

This chain uses TRBV5-5 with TRBJ2-1, with TRBD2 matching over 12 bases. The junction had 10 bases not matched to a gene; V was cut back by 4 bases and J by 5 bases. Germline values: CDR1 SGHKS, CDR2 YYEKEE (reference sequence). CDR3 length: 17 residues. The CDR3: CASSRLLAGGLDNEQFF. For the CDR3, the DNA is TGTGCCAGCAGCCGCCTACTAGCGGGAGGCCTCGACAATGAGCAGTTCTTC. Supplemented by reference TRBV5-5 and TRBJ2-1, the full variable domain reads DAGVTQSPTHLIKTRGQQVTLRCSPISGHKSVSWYQQVLGQGPQFIFQYYEKEERGRGNFPDRFSARQFPNYSSELNVNALLLGDSALYLCASSRLLAGGLDNEQFFGPGTRLTVL.

The rearrangement links TRBV30 to TRBJ1-3; 7 nucleotides agree with TRBD1. The CDR3 extends over 14 amino acids. Germline CDR1 reads GTSNPN; CDR2 reads SVGIG (reference sequence). After removal of 4 bases from V and 7 bases from J, the junction contained 10 bases not matched to a gene. In nucleotides, the CDR3 is TGTGCCTGGACTAGGACAGGCGCTGCGAACACCATATATTTT. It codes for CAWTRTGAANTIYF.

The chain recombines TRBV19 with TRBJ1-5; 7 nucleotides align to TRBD1. This CDR3 region has 16 residues. V trimming: 4 bases; J trimming: 2 bases; junction bases outside the gene matches: 8. From germline, CDR1 is LNHDA and CDR2 SQIVND (reference sequence). CDR3 sequence: CASSRKDRVRNQPQHF. CDR3 in DNA: TGTGCCAGTAGTAGAAAAGACAGGGTACGCAATCAGCCCCAGCATTTT.

This clone showed up just once. The chain has TRBV4-3 and TRBJ1-4; D remains ambiguous. CDR1 and CDR2 (germline): LGHNA, YSLEER. Deletions cut 0 bases from V and 3 bases from J, with 11 bases between. The CDR3 is 16 amino acids. The DNA of the CDR3 is TGCGCCAGCAGCCAAGATCGGGGAGAAGCTAATGAAAAACTGTTTTTT. Translation: CASSQDRGEANEKLFF.

The chain carries TRBV5-6 and TRBJ1-5; the D gene is possibly TRBD1 (6 bases). This CDR3 contains 15 residues. Germline V gives CDR1 SGHDT, CDR2 YYEEEE. The V gene lost 3 bases and the J gene lost 1 base, with 11 bases spanning the gap. CDR3: CASSSGQRSNQPQHF. CDR3 DNA sequence: TGTGCCAGCAGCTCCGGACAGAGAAGCAATCAGCCCCAGCATTTT.

This rearrangement joins TRBV19 to TRBJ1-6; 10 positions match TRBD1. Trimming removed 6 bases from V and 10 bases from J; junction bases left unmatched: 6. The CDR3 consists of 14 residues. Germline values: CDR1 LNHDA, CDR2 SQIVND (reference sequence). This chain's CDR3 is CASRPGQGHSPLHF. The CDR3 region has the DNA TGTGCCAGTAGACCGGGACAGGGGCACTCACCCCTCCACTTT.

This chain uses TRBV28 with TRBJ1-5, with a tentative D call TRBD1 (5 bases). The ends were cut back, 8 bases at V and 7 bases at J, with 9 bases in the middle. Germline V CDR1 and CDR2: MDHEN, SYDVKM. This CDR3 region has 11 residues. CDR3 nucleotide sequence: TGTGCCAGCGGGGGAGCCCAGCCCCAGCATTTT. Its translation is CASGGAQPQHF.

This clone has only one observation. The chain recombines TRBV10-1 with TRBJ2-1; TRBD2 aligns across 8 bases. Germline CDR1 reads WNHNN; CDR2 reads SYGVQD (reference sequence). J lost 5 bases, V lost 2 bases, and 2 bases had no gene match. CDR3 length: 14 amino acids. The CDR3 here is CASSEVAGNNEQFF. CDR3 in DNA: TGCGCCAGCAGTGAGGTAGCGGGGAACAATGAGCAGTTCTTC.

V gene TRBV23-1 combines with J gene TRBJ1-1, with 7 bases matching TRBD1. TRBV23-1 counts as an open reading frame of uncertain function. The CDR3 consists of 16 residues. Trimming at V came to 4 bases and at J to 4 bases, leaving 12 bases not matched to a gene. CDR3 protein: CASSRGARGQSTEAFF. Here the CDR3 DNA reads TGCGCCAGCAGTCGGGGCGCAAGGGGGCAGAGCACTGAAGCTTTCTTT.

The chain joins TRBV15 to TRBJ2-1; no clear D. The CDR3 contains 16 residues. Trimming took off 1 base at V and 0 bases at J, with 10 bases between the two ends. Germline assignment: CDR1 LNHNV and CDR2 YYDKDF (reference sequence). Written as DNA, the CDR3 is TGTGCCACCAGCAGAGTAGTGACCTCCTCCTACAATGAGCAGTTCTTC. This translates into CATSRVVTSSYNEQFF.

The chain carries TRBV10-2 and TRBJ2-7, with 12 bases identical to TRBD1. The CDR3 is made up of 15 amino acids. Germline-derived CDR1 and CDR2 are WSHSY and SAAADI. J was trimmed by 1 base and V by 9 bases; bases with no gene match: 7. The CDR3 nucleotides read TGCGCCAGTCTGGGACAGGGGGCGGGTTCCTACGAGCAGTACTTC. Residues: CASLGQGAGSYEQYF.

The chain combines TRBV5-6 with TRBJ1-5, with no clear D. The CDR3 length is 13 residues. Germline V gene data show CDR1 as SGHDT and CDR2 as YYEEEE. Trimming pared 1 base from V and 7 bases from J, leaving 9 bases between. The CDR3 DNA reads TGTGCCAGCAGCTTGACTGGGAACCAGCCCCAGCATTTT. Translated, it gives CASSLTGNQPQHF.

The table lists this clone with a few counts. V gene TRBV25-1 combines with J gene TRBJ2-7, with 7 bases lining up with TRBD1. The V gene's germline CDR1 is MGHDK and CDR2 SYGVNS. The J segment lost 5 bases and the V segment lost 3 bases, leaving 13 bases of the junction unmatched. The CDR3 has 16 residues. This chain's CDR3 is CASSDSPGQPSDEQYF. Here the CDR3 DNA reads TGTGCCAGCAGTGATTCACCGGGACAGCCGAGCGACGAGCAGTACTTC.

V gene TRBV19 combines with J gene TRBJ2-7; 8 nucleotides line up with TRBD1. Germline V gene sequence: CDR1 LNHDA, CDR2 SQIVND (reference sequence). The CDR3 runs to 14 residues. Trimming took 4 bases from V and 3 from J; bases not matched to a gene: 5. DNA for the CDR3: TGTGCCAGTAGTACAGGGACAGGCAACTACGAGCAGTACTTC. This gives the protein CASSTGTGNYEQYF.

The chain employs TRBV9 and TRBJ1-3, with D perhaps matching TRBD1 (6 bases). The CDR3 has 17 residues. V gave up 0 bases and J gave up 0 bases, with 13 bases separating them. Germline V gene data show CDR1 as SGDLS and CDR2 as YYNGEE. CDR3 bases: TGTGCCAGCAGCGTAGGTCTAAGGGGGGTCTCTGGAAACACCATATATTTT. Its translation: CASSVGLRGVSGNTIYF.